The 16 T cell receptor beta chains reported below all come from one sample, sequenced in a study of T cells after yellow fever vaccination. TCRdb re-analysed the 5' RACE reads in MiXCR, keeping a single row per CDR3 protein. Among about 45,000 distinct CDR3 sequences listed, roughly 7% were seen once. Specimen: CD8+ T cells not binding an NS4B(214-222) dextramer, sorted from PBMCs, collected 45 days after the yellow fever booster vaccination. Receptors originate from a man aged 25 to 40 who received the YFV17D yellow fever vaccine.

At least ten counts were recorded for this clonotype. The CDR3 loop is CASSQDLAGGGEQFF. As DNA, the CDR3 is TGTGCCAGCAGCCAAGATTTAGCGGGAGGGGGGGAGCAGTTCTTC. The chain recombines TRBV3-1 with TRBJ2-1, with 11 bases that match TRBD2. CDR1 LGHDT and CDR2 YNNKEL come from the germline V gene (reference sequence). This CDR3 is built from 15 residues. The ends lost 0 bases at V and 10 bases at J; junction bases unmatched: 5.

As to this clonotype: A read error may be the cause here, since a much bigger clone is one base away. The rearrangement uses TRBV4-3 and TRBJ1-2; possible D gene TRBD1, 5 bases. This CDR3 is 16 amino acids long. Germline V gives CDR1 LGHNA, CDR2 YSLEER. CDR3 DNA sequence: TGCGCCCGCAGCCTGACCCAAAGGGGCATTGACTATGGCTACACCTTC. Its translation is CARSLTQRGIDYGYTF.

This clonotype has a handful of counts. CDR3 sequence (DNA): TGTGCCAGCAGCTTAGTCCCTGGGGGCGAGACCCAGTACTTC. This translates into CASSLVPGGETQYF. The rearrangement joins TRBV7-2 to TRBJ2-5, with D possibly matching TRBD1 (6 bases). The CDR3 length is 14 residues. Per the germline V gene, CDR1 is SGHTA and CDR2 is FQGNSA. Deletions cut 1 base from V and 5 bases from J, with 11 bases between.

Many counts were recorded for this clonotype. J is TRBJ2-1 and V is TRBV29-1; 8 nucleotides align to TRBD1. The CDR3 totals 11 residues. Trimming took 4 bases from V and 7 from J; bases not matched to a gene: 0. Germline V gives CDR1 SQVTM, CDR2 ANQGSEA. The CDR3 region is CSVGQGNEQFF. The CDR3 DNA follows: TGCAGCGTTGGACAGGGGAATGAGCAGTTCTTC.

The rearrangement joins TRBV5-1 to TRBJ2-1; no clear D. Trimming took 5 bases from V and 0 from J, leaving 15 bases between them. CDR1 SGHRS and CDR2 YFSETQ come from the germline V gene. This CDR3 is built from 16 residues. CDR3 in DNA: TGCGCCAGCAGAGGAATGGAACAAAGCTCCTACAATGAGCAGTTCTTC. This codes for CASRGMEQSSYNEQFF.

In its sample, this clonotype was seen many times. The chain combines TRBV20-1 with TRBJ2-1; TRBD1 aligns across 7 bases. Germline values: CDR1 DFQATT, CDR2 SNEGSKA (reference sequence). V gave up 5 bases and J gave up 1 base; unmatched junction bases: 2. The CDR3 runs 13 residues. This CDR3 reads CSADRESYNEQFF. The DNA of the CDR3 is TGCAGTGCTGACAGGGAGTCCTACAATGAGCAGTTCTTC.

This clonotype was observed at least ten times. The chain is built from TRBV6-5 and TRBJ2-7; D possibly matches TRBD1 or TRBD2 (5 bases each). This CDR3 spans 15 amino acids. V gave up 6 bases and J gave up 4 bases, with 19 bases separating them. CDR1 is MNHEY, CDR2 SVGAGI, per germline. CDR3 coding DNA: TGTGCCAGCAGCCAATTGGGACGGAACCCTTACGAGCAGTACTTC. It codes for CASSQLGRNPYEQYF.

The table lists this clonotype with many counts. The V and J genes are TRBV27 and TRBJ1-1; tentatively, D is TRBD1 (6 bases). The length of the CDR3 is 14 residues. Germline values: CDR1 MNHEY, CDR2 SMNVEV (reference sequence). Deletions cut 3 bases from V and 1 base from J, with 9 bases between. The CDR3 loop is CASSFGGANTEAFF. CDR3 in DNA: TGTGCCAGCAGTTTTGGGGGCGCGAACACTGAAGCTTTCTTT.

This clonotype was observed many times. The chain uses TRBV11-2 and TRBJ2-1, with 10 bases matching TRBD2. Germline loops: CDR1 SGHAT, CDR2 FQNNGV. The CDR3 is made up of 14 amino acids. J lost 5 bases, V lost 8 bases, and 6 bases had no gene match. Here the CDR3 reads CASLAGDGNNEQFF. The CDR3 DNA reads as TGTGCCAGCCTAGCGGGAGACGGGAACAATGAGCAGTTCTTC.

This clonotype was counted ten times or more. The V gene is TRBV6-5, the J gene TRBJ2-3; either TRBD1 or TRBD2 may supply D (6 bases each). Trimming left V 2 bases short and J 1 base short, with 13 bases between. Germline CDR1 MNHEY, CDR2 SVGAGI. There are 16 residues in the CDR3. CDR3 bases: TGTGCCAGCAGTTACCTCAGGGGAGGAGGCACAGATACGCAGTATTTT. This encodes CASSYLRGGGTDTQYF.

The chain is built from TRBV29-1 and TRBJ2-7; D might be TRBD1 (6 bases). V gave up 0 bases and J gave up 2 bases, with 14 bases separating them. In germline, CDR1 is SQVTM, CDR2 ANQGSEA. This CDR3 has 15 amino acids. The CDR3 sequence: CSVEEEAGDAYEQYF. The CDR3 DNA reads TGCAGCGTTGAAGAGGAGGCAGGGGATGCCTACGAGCAGTACTTC.

The sample holds many counts of this clonotype. The chain has TRBV15 and TRBJ2-5, with TRBD2 matching over 14 bases. CDR3 size: 17 residues. Trimming took 3 bases from V and 3 from J; bases not matched to a gene: 6. In germline, CDR1 is LNHNV, CDR2 YYDKDF (reference sequence). The CDR3 sequence: CATSRRPGLAGEETQYF. CDR3 bases: TGTGCCACCAGCAGGAGACCGGGACTAGCGGGAGAAGAGACCCAGTACTTC. The full variable domain, its missing parts supplied by reference TRBV15 and TRBJ2-5, is DAMVIQNPRYQVTQFGKPVTLSCSQTLNHNVMYWYQQKSSQAPKLLFHYYDKDFNNEADTPDNFQSRRPNTSFCFLDIRSPGLGDTAMYLCATSRRPGLAGEETQYFGPGTRLLVL.

This clonotype was counted at least ten times. The chain employs TRBV4-2 and TRBJ2-7; D is uncertain. The CDR3 covers 15 residues. The germline CDR1 and CDR2 sequences are LGHNA and YNFKEQ. With 0 bases removed from V and 0 bases from J, the gap between germline ends came to 9 bases. CDR3 region: CASSQDWRSSYEQYF. CDR3 bases: TGTGCCAGCAGCCAAGACTGGAGAAGCTCCTACGAGCAGTACTTC.

This clonotype was seen ten or more times. The CDR3 spells CSVVDSANTIYF. CDR3 DNA: TGCAGCGTTGTCGACAGCGCAAACACCATATATTTT. The gene calls are TRBV29-1 and TRBJ1-3, with D possibly TRBD1 on 5 matching bases. This CDR3 comprises 12 residues. Germline CDR1 is SQVTM and CDR2 is ANQGSEA. V lost 4 bases and J 6 bases, leaving 10 bases between the germline ends.

This clonotype appeared many times. V is TRBV11-2 and J is TRBJ2-3; TRBD2 agrees at 11 bases. J gave up 13 bases and V 4 bases, and 7 bases lay outside the gene matches. This CDR3 is 13 amino acids long. The germline gives CDR1 SGHAT, CDR2 FQNNGV. For the CDR3, the DNA is TGTGCCAGCAGCTCGGGGGGACTAGCGGAGGAGTATTTT. This codes for CASSSGGLAEEYF.

This clonotype was picked up many times. The chain has TRBV29-1 and TRBJ2-7; 8 bases fit TRBD2. V was pared by 4 bases and J by 7 bases, with 6 bases of the junction left unmatched. The germline V gene has CDR1 SQVTM and CDR2 ANQGSEA. The CDR3 length is 12 residues. The CDR3 protein is CSVVAGGSEQYF. The CDR3 coding sequence is TGCAGCGTTGTGGCGGGAGGTAGTGAGCAGTACTTC.